Sequencing of this TCR beta chain was carried out in a study of CD8 T cells in ankylosing spondylitis. MiXCR, applied by TCRdb to the 5' RACE reads, yields one record per CDR3 protein. The table lists about 540,000 distinct CDR3 sequences, 9.5% to 15% of them singletons. CDR3 length equals 15 residues. Germline CDR1 is LGHDT and CDR2 is YNNKEL (reference sequence). The germline V and J ends were trimmed by 4 bases and 0 bases, with 10 bases remaining between them. This clonotype appeared many times. Its matching antigen is unknown. Study outcomes and limitations: The study identified a TCR beta motif of roughly eight highly homologous variants that appeared characteristic of ankylosing spondylitis blood.

This TCR was recovered from a male donor with ankylosing spondylitis. The sequencing sample was made of blood, either unsorted or a sorted T cell fraction (not recorded which). The rearrangement joins TRBV3-1 to TRBJ2-1; D remains ambiguous. DNA for the CDR3: TGTGCCAGCAGCCTCCCGGACCACTCCTACAATGAGCAGTTCTTC. Translated, it gives CASSLPDHSYNEQFF.